Below are 19 T cell receptor beta chains sequenced from a single sample in a study of shared clonotypes between healthy human individuals. Measured with immunoSEQ multiplex PCR; TCRdb has only the in-frame clones, and not every one. The sample shows fewer than 2.5 million clones, 80% to 95% of them seen only once. The material sequenced was naive CD4+ T cells from PBMCs. Subset reported: CD45RA+ positively selected. Receptors were obtained from a man between 18 and 29 years old in good health. Some clones in this sample may be carry-over from other donors' samples.

The chain links TRBV27 to TRBJ2-7; possibly TRBD2 for D (6 bases). V lost 3 bases, J lost 0 bases, and 12 bases lay in between. The CDR3 has 15 amino acids. Germline V CDR1 and CDR2: MNHEY, SMNVEV (reference sequence). The CDR3, as DNA: TGTGCCAGCAGTTTTAGCGGAGGGAGCTCCTACGAGCAGTACTTC. It is translated as CASSFSGGSSYEQYF.

The count of this clone is one. The sample holds other DNA sequences that translate to the same CDR3. The rearrangement links TRBV5-1 to TRBJ2-1; perhaps TRBD2 as D (6 bases). This CDR3 comprises 14 residues. Germline V gene sequence: CDR1 SGHRS, CDR2 YFSETQ. V shed 0 bases and J shed 6 bases, with 10 bases lying between them. CDR3: CASSLGQGGNEQFF. CDR3 nucleotide sequence: TGCGCCAGCAGCTTGGGTCAGGGAGGCAATGAGCAGTTCTTC.

The CDR3 sequence: CASSVGLASTDTQYF. In DNA form, the CDR3 reads TGTGCCAGCAGCGTGGGACTAGCCAGCACAGATACGCAGTATTTT. The rearrangement joins TRBV5-4 to TRBJ2-3; the match to TRBD2 covers 9 bases. This CDR3 has 15 residues. V gave up 4 bases and J gave up 0 bases; unmatched junction bases: 3. In germline, CDR1 is SGHNT, CDR2 YYREEE (reference sequence).

The chain employs TRBV28 and TRBJ2-7, with a possible D match to TRBD2 (5 bases). The CDR3 is made up of 14 amino acids. The V end was cut by 3 bases, the J end by 4 bases, with 13 bases between. The germline V gene has CDR1 MDHEN and CDR2 SYDVKM. CDR3 protein: CASSFGGNLYEQYF. CDR3 DNA sequence: TGTGCCAGCAGTTTTGGAGGCAATTTATACGAGCAGTACTTC.

The CDR3 loop reads CASSLGGTSGRNEQFF. CDR3 bases: TGTGCCAGCAGCTTGGGAGGGACTAGCGGGAGAAATGAGCAGTTCTTC. The chain couples TRBV5-4 to TRBJ2-1, with TRBD2 matching over 14 bases. Unmatched junction bases numbered 3, after V lost 0 bases and J lost 7 bases. Germline V lookup: CDR1 SGHNT, CDR2 YYREEE (reference sequence). The CDR3 is 16 residues long.

In regard to this clone: This sample also contains other DNA sequences that code for the same CDR3. The V call is TRBV9, the J call TRBJ2-1; TRBD2 might be the D (5 bases). V was cut by 0 bases and J by 2 bases, with 9 bases left in between. This CDR3 has 15 residues. Per germline, CDR1 SGDLS and CDR2 YYNGEE. The CDR3 here is CASSVGGSAYNEQFF. The DNA for the CDR3 is TGTGCCAGCAGCGTAGGTGGGAGCGCCTACAATGAGCAGTTCTTC.

In this sample, this clone turned up once. This CDR3 reads CASSQETGPSYEQYF. The DNA for the CDR3 is TGTGCCAGCAGCCAAGAGACGGGGCCCTCCTACGAGCAGTACTTC. The chain employs TRBV4-2 and TRBJ2-7; D possibly matches TRBD1 or TRBD2 (5 bases each). CDR1 LGHNA and CDR2 YNFKEQ come from the germline V gene. V was trimmed by 0 bases and J by 0 bases, leaving 9 bases between them. This CDR3 has 15 amino acids.

V is TRBV20-1 and J is TRBJ1-2; D is unresolved. Deletions cut 5 bases from V and 8 bases from J, with 12 bases between. This CDR3 has 11 residues. Germline-derived CDR1 and CDR2 are DFQATT and SNEGSKA (reference sequence). The chain's CDR3 is CSALVGLGYTF. CDR3 DNA: TGCAGTGCTCTCGTGGGCCTCGGCTACACCTTC.

The CDR3 DNA reads TGTGCCAGCAGCTCCCGGACAGGGAACTATGGCTACACCTTC. The encoded protein is CASSSRTGNYGYTF. V usage is TRBV7-3 and J usage is TRBJ1-2, with 8 bases matching TRBD1. This CDR3 is built from 14 residues. Germline assignment: CDR1 SGHTA and CDR2 FQGTGA. The V and J ends lost 4 bases and 2 bases, in that order; junction bases with no gene match: 3.

The chain is built from TRBV4-1 and TRBJ2-7, with D tentatively TRBD1 or TRBD2 (5 bases each). Germline CDR1 MGHRA, CDR2 YSYEKL. V was cut by 2 bases and J by 9 bases, with 17 bases left in between. This CDR3 region has 14 residues. CDR3 DNA: TGCGCCAGCAGCCAACCCCGGGACCCACGGGGGCAGTACTTC. It is translated as CASSQPRDPRGQYF.

A remark on this clone: The same CDR3 is also encoded by other DNA sequences in this sample. The chain couples TRBV27 to TRBJ1-5; D unclear. The CDR3 length is 12 residues. Germline CDR1 MNHEY, CDR2 SMNVEV (reference sequence). V dropped 3 bases and J dropped 4 bases, with 4 bases sitting between them. The CDR3 region is CASSFLNQPQHF. As DNA, the CDR3 is TGTGCCAGCAGTTTCCTTAATCAGCCCCAGCATTTT.

This chain connects TRBV28 to TRBJ2-7, with 7 bases that match TRBD1. The germline CDR1 and CDR2 sequences are MDHEN and SYDVKM. This CDR3 contains 14 residues. After removal of 6 bases from V and 2 bases from J, the junction contained 7 bases not matched to a gene. Here the CDR3 reads CASSHGDRTYEQYF. The CDR3 coding sequence is TGTGCCAGCAGCCACGGGGACAGAACCTACGAGCAGTACTTC. Looking up the rest from reference TRBV28 and TRBJ2-7 gives the full variable domain: DVKVTQSSRYLVKRTGEKVFLECVQDMDHENMFWYRQDPGLGLRLIYFSYDVKMKEKGDIPEGYSVSREKKERFSLILESASTNQTSMYLCASSHGDRTYEQYFGPGTRLTVT.

The chain carries TRBV11-1 and TRBJ2-7; D uncertain. This CDR3 has 15 residues. V gave up 3 bases and J gave up 2 bases, with 14 bases separating them. The V gene's germline CDR1 is SGHAT and CDR2 FQDESV (reference sequence). The CDR3 DNA follows: TGTGCCAGCAGCTTTAACCGGGTAAAGGCCTACGAGCAGTACTTC. Its protein is CASSFNRVKAYEQYF. The full variable domain, in which reference TRBV11-1 and TRBJ2-7 provide the parts outside the CDR3, is EAEVAQSPRYKITEKSQAVAFWCDPISGHATLYWYRQILGQGPELLVQFQDESVVDDSQLPKDRFSAERLKGVDSTLKIQPAELGDSAMYLCASSFNRVKAYEQYFGPGTRLTVT.

The chain joins TRBV5-1 to TRBJ2-5; 9 nucleotides line up with TRBD2. J lost 5 bases, V lost 5 bases, and 10 bases had no gene match. The CDR3 totals 15 residues. CDR1 is SGHRS, CDR2 YFSETQ, per germline. CDR3 coding DNA: TGCGCCAGCAGTCCATCCCTAGCGGGACCGGAGACCCAGTACTTC. It specifies CASSPSLAGPETQYF.

This clone was seen only once. This sequence joins TRBV28 and TRBJ1-1, with D perhaps matching TRBD1 (5 bases). CDR3 size: 15 residues. The germline V and J ends were trimmed by 5 bases and 0 bases, with 13 bases remaining between them. The germline CDR1 and CDR2 sequences are MDHEN and SYDVKM. The CDR3 loop reads CASSPNGHLNTEAFF. The CDR3 DNA sequence: TGTGCCAGCAGTCCCAACGGACACCTGAACACTGAAGCTTTCTTT.

This chain joins TRBV11-2 and TRBJ2-7, with 8 bases identical to TRBD1. The CDR3 covers 14 residues. With V trimmed by 0 bases and J by 6 bases, 4 bases remained unmatched. Germline CDR1 SGHAT, CDR2 FQNNGV. The CDR3 loop reads CASSLDRGQGEQYF. The CDR3 DNA sequence: TGTGCCAGCAGCTTAGACAGGGGGCAGGGCGAGCAGTACTTC.

This chain links TRBV5-5 with TRBJ2-2, with D unresolved. V shed 2 bases and J shed 1 base, with 12 bases lying between them. The CDR3 sequence is 16 residues long. Germline values: CDR1 SGHKS, CDR2 YYEKEE (reference sequence). In DNA form, the CDR3 reads TGTGCCAGCAGCTTTCTCGGCAGGTTGAACACCGGGGAGCTGTTTTTT. Protein product: CASSFLGRLNTGELFF.

V gene TRBV2 combines with J gene TRBJ2-7; no definite D call. This CDR3 contains 12 residues. The V end was cut by 5 bases, the J end by 2 bases, with 7 bases between. Germline CDR1 and CDR2: SNHLY and FYNNEI. CDR3: CASSIFPYEQYF. CDR3 in DNA: TGTGCCAGCAGTATTTTTCCCTACGAGCAGTACTTC.

V gene TRBV18 combines with J gene TRBJ1-2; 9 nucleotides agree with TRBD1. V was pared by 3 bases and J by 4 bases, with 12 bases of the junction left unmatched. CDR1 is KGHSH, CDR2 LQKENI, per germline. The CDR3 loop spans 17 amino acids. The CDR3 spells CASSPDLTGGAGYGYTF. The DNA of the CDR3 is TGTGCCAGCTCACCGGACCTTACAGGGGGCGCGGGCTATGGCTACACCTTC. Using reference TRBV18 and TRBJ1-2 for the parts outside the CDR3, the full variable domain is NAGVMQNPRHLVRRRGQEARLRCSPMKGHSHVYWYRQLPEEGLKFMVYLQKENIIDESGMPKERFSAEFPKEGPSILRIQQVVRGDSAAYFCASSPDLTGGAGYGYTFGSGTRLTVV.